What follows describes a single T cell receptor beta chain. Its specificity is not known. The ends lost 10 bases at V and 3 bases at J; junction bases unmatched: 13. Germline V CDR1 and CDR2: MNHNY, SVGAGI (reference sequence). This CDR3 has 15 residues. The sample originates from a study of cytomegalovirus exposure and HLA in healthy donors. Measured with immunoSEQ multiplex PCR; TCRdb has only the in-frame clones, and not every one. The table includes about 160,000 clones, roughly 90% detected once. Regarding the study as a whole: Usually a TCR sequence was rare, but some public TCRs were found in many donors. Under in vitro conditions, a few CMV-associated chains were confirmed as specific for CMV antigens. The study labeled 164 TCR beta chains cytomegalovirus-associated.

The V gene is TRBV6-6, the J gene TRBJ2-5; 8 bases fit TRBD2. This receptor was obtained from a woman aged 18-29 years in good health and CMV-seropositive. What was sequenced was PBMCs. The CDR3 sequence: CATRVGRGSEETQYF. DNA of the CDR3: TGTGCCACCCGAGTCGGGAGGGGTTCGGAAGAGACCCAGTACTTC.